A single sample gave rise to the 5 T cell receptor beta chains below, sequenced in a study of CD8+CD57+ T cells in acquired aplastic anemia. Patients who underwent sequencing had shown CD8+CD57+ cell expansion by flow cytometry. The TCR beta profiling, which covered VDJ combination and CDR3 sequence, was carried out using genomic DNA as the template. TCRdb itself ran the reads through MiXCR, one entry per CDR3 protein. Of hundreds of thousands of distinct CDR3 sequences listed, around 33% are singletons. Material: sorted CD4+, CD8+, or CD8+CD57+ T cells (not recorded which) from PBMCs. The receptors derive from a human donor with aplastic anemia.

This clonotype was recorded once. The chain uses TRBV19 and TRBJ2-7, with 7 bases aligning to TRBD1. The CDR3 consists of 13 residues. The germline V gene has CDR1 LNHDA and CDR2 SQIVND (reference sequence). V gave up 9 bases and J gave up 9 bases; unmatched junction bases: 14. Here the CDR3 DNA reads TGTGCCAGCTCCCCGGGACAGACCTTAGGGCAGTACTTC. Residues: CASSPGQTLGQYF.

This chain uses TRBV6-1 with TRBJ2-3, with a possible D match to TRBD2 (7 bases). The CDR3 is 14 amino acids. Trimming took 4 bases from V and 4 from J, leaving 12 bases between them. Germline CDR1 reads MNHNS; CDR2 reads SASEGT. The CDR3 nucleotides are TGTGCCAGCAGTGCTACAGGGAGGGCAGATACGCAGTATTTT. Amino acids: CASSATGRADTQYF.

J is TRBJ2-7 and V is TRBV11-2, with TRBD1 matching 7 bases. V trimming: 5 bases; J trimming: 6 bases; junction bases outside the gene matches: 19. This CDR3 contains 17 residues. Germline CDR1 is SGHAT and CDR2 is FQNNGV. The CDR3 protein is CASSKQETGSFTIEQYF. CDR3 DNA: TGTGCCAGCAGCAAACAAGAGACAGGGTCCTTCACTATCGAGCAGTACTTC.

CDR3 sequence: CASTGGEENTIYF. CDR3 nucleotide sequence: TGTGCCTCCACCGGGGGGGAGGAAAACACCATATATTTT. The genes are TRBV30 and TRBJ1-3, with a weak D call TRBD1 (5 bases). The CDR3 loop spans 13 amino acids. In germline, CDR1 is GTSNPN, CDR2 SVGIG (reference sequence). With 7 bases removed from V and 6 bases from J, the gap between germline ends came to 16 bases.

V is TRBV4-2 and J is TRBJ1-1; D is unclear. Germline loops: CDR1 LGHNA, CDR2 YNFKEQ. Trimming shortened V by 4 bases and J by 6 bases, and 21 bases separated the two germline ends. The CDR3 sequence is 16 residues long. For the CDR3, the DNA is TGTGCCAGCAGCCCAGGTTTTCAGGTAGGGTCTCCTGAAGCTTTCTTT. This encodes CASSPGFQVGSPEAFF.